This T cell receptor (beta chain) emerged from a study of OX40 agonist ivuxolimab in advanced cancers. Study as a whole: All patients had ivuxolimab intravenously every 2 weeks at 0.01 to 10 mg/kg. Patients were roughly 83% male with ages roughly 20 to 90, mean about 54. Findings and caveats of the study: Within 6 weeks, CD4+ and CD8+ blood T cells expanded clonally at 0.1 to 3.0 mg/kg.

Blood specimens came from baseline, cycle 4 day 1, and cycle 7 day 1. Concerning this clone: What it recognizes is unknown.

TCRdb's copy holds only in-frame clones and misses some; the assay was immunoSEQ multiplex PCR. The sample holds more than 75,000 clones; approximately 89% are singletons and the top ten take 0.3% to 0.45%. The input for sequencing was CD4+ or CD8+ T cells sorted from blood, taken in a trial of the OX40 agonist ivuxolimab. The clonotype originates from an adult with an advanced solid tumor such as melanoma, head and neck, liver or kidney cancer.

The CDR3, as DNA: TGTGCCAGCAGTGGGGACAGACTCTCTGGAAACACCATATATTTT. As protein: CASSGDRLSGNTIYF. The J gene is TRBJ1-3, the V gene TRBV25-1, with 7 bases that match TRBD1. V was clipped by 4 bases and J by 0 bases; unmatched bases: 3. CDR3 length: 15 amino acids. The germline gives CDR1 MGHDK, CDR2 SYGVNS. Based on the CDR3 plus reference TRBV25-1 and TRBJ1-3, the full variable domain is EADIYQTPRYLVIGTGKKITLECSQTMGHDKMYWYQQDPGMELHLIHYSYGVNSTEKGDLSSESTVSRIRTEHFPLTLESARPSHTSQYLCASSGDRLSGNTIYFGEGSWLTVV.